The count of the clone carrying this T cell receptor (beta chain) is one. The antigen remains undetermined. The record originates from a study of cytomegalovirus exposure and HLA in healthy donors. Broader study findings: Analysis was performed later, and it showed HLA-associated TCR beta chains to be more clonally expanded than equally common others. There were some public TCRs occurring in many donors, but most TCR sequences were rare. The authors considered a cluster of highly shared sequence variants likely to be a sequencing artifact.

PCR involved 60 Vbeta and 13 Jbeta primers. Sequencing was performed with immunoSEQ multiplex PCR; in TCRdb, only in-frame clones are kept and a portion is missing. The table records tens of thousands of clones, 77% of them present only once. The V gene's germline CDR1 is SQVTM and CDR2 ANQGSEA. Deletions cut 4 bases from V and 6 bases from J, with 17 bases between. The length of the CDR3 is 14 residues. Sequencing was carried out using PBMCs. This clonotype was obtained from a woman in her thirties or forties in good health and CMV-seropositive. The chain is built from TRBV29-1 and TRBJ2-3; D not certain. The CDR3 DNA sequence: TGCAGCGTTGCGGTCCCGGGTGTGGCGGATACGCAGTATTTT. Protein: CSVAVPGVADTQYF.